This T cell receptor beta chain was captured by sequencing in a study of vaccination effects on CD4 cells after COVID-19 (dated by TCRdb to between 2022 and 2023). With regard to the full study: Each participant got two doses of an mRNA SARS-CoV-2 vaccine, either BNT162b2 or mRNA-1273. SARS-CoV-2 spike-specific CD4+ TCR repertoires from before and after mRNA vaccination were compared in COVID-19 convalescent patients and in infection-naive vaccine recipients. Altogether, some 10 COVID-19 convalescent patients and several SARS-CoV-2-naive healthy vaccine recipients made up the full study. Cultures from other donors in the study were sequenced using the Oncomine TCR Beta short-read assay on an Illumina iSeq 100.

This clone was seen just once. Its antigen remains unidentified. No base-level quality is on record; no much larger clone is a single base apart. Overall study results and their limits: The study was limited by a small number of convalescent patients and lacked early post-infection timepoints. Among healthy vaccine recipients, nearly all vaccine-induced clones were SARS-CoV-2 mono-reactive, and just 1 of 255 was cross-reactive with common cold coronaviruses. At late post-vaccination timepoints, both infection-induced and vaccine-induced clones showed marked clonal contraction, consistent with waning T cell responses.

The CDR3 covers 14 residues, taking in both the cysteine and the phenylalanine. Only the CDR3 DNA stays, 42 bases, in frame from base 1. The junction shows trimming of 6 bases on V and 8 bases on J, and the gene matches do not reach 8 bases of it. CDR1 and CDR2, per the germline V gene, are KGHSH and LQKENI. Library prep was done by the immunoSEQ multiplex PCR assay. DNA from the cultured and isolated CD4+ T cells underwent TCR beta CDR3 sequencing. The paper's processing steps were these. The analysis removed non-productive TCR sequences, trimmed reads to the CDR3 region, and retained only CDR3s that were 7 or more amino acids long. Antigen-specific clonotypes were identified using the MANAFEST web app by comparison of expansion in peptide wells against reference cultures. Positive clones required FDR<0.05 expansion versus reference and all other wells, odds ratio above 5, and frequency above 0.1% in two replicate wells. A clonotype was defined as cross-reactive if the clonotype was significantly expanded both in SARS-CoV-2 spike wells and in at least one common cold coronavirus spike condition. Levenshtein distance calculated with the stringdist R package was used to assess CDR3 similarity, and unrooted trees were constructed with ape in R 3.6.1. This is the immuneACCESS table as TCRdb keeps it, with only in-frame sequences that have V and J called. A part of the clones is gone; compared with another copy, unresolved V genes explain less than half, and the rest is unexplained. V and J calls and clone size are given by that table; D and trimming were obtained from the DNA. The sample yields about 73,000 clones; roughly 74% were counted once. The ten largest clones capture 2.5% to 3.5% of the sample.

The ViraFEST assay stimulated PBMC with viral peptide pools and then used TCR sequencing to identify antigen-specific CD4+ T cell clonotypes by expansion. After approximately eleven days of culture, CD4+ T cells were isolated with the EasySep CD4+ T cell isolation kit. None of the healthy vaccine recipients had a prior SARS-CoV-2 infection, which was confirmed by nucleocapsid antibody tests that came back negative both before and after vaccination. A few million PBMC per well were cultured with 9 to 10 ug/ml peptides in IMDM containing around 4.6% human AB serum, around 10 IU/ml IL-2 and gentamicin. On days 3 and 7, half of the culture medium was replaced with fresh IL-2-containing medium. Unless noted otherwise, every peptide stimulation condition was grown in triplicate wells. PBMC were separated from whole blood using Ficoll-Paque Plus gradient centrifugation and were then either cryopreserved at -140C or used fresh. The overlapping peptide pools covered the spike proteins of SARS-CoV-2 and of the common cold coronaviruses HCoV-NL63, HCoV-OC43 and HCoV-229E. The QIAamp micro DNA kit was used to extract genomic DNA from the cultured CD4+ T cells.

The V gene is TRBV18 and the J gene is TRBJ1-4; the central 8 bases match TRBD1. The specimen comprised CD4+ T cells from PBMCs cultured with HCoV-NL63 spike peptides, sampled before COVID-19 vaccination. This sample's cell subset or site label indicates: HCoV-NL63 spike overlapping peptide pool stimulation. The source of this sequence is a human donor who received a COVID-19 vaccine. This receptor carries the CDR3 CASSSDRVNEKLFF. The bases read TGTGCCAGCTCTTCGGACAGGGTTAACGAAAAACTGTTTTTT.